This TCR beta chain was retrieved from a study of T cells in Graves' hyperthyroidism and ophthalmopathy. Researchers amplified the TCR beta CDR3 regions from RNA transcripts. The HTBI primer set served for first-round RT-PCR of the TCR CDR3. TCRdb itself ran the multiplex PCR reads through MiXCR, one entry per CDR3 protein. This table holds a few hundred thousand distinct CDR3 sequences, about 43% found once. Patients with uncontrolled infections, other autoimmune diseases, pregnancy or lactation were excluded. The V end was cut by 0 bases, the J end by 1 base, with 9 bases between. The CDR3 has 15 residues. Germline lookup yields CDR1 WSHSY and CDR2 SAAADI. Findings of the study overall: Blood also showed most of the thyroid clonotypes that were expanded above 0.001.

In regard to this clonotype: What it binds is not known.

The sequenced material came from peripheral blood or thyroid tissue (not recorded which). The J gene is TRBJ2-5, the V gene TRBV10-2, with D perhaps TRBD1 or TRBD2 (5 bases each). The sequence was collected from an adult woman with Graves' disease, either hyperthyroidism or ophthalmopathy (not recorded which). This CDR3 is CASSESTGAQETQYF. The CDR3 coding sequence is TGCGCCAGCAGTGAGTCGACCGGGGCCCAAGAGACCCAGTACTTC.